What follows is one T cell receptor beta chain and its context. As originally analysed: Reference gene primer amplification gave estimated nucleated cell counts. Assay used: immunoSEQ multiplex PCR; TCRdb lists only in-frame clones, some missing. The V and J calls and clone size are taken from that table; D and trimming were inferred from the DNA. In the table there are some 99,000 clones, approximately 90% of which are singletons. The CDR3 runs to 17 residues. Germline CDR1 reads SGHNT; CDR2 reads YYREEE (reference sequence). After removal of 4 bases from V and 4 bases from J, the junction contained 9 bases not matched to a gene. The data belong to a study of blood T cell repertoires in COVID-19. Overall study context: Specimens from acute and convalescent COVID-19 originated in the United States, Italy and Spain. The cDNA or gDNA used as material had been derived from T cells, B-cell-depleted T cells, or PBMCs.

Specimen: peripheral blood. The chain uses TRBV5-4 and TRBJ2-5; TRBD2 agrees at 14 bases. The receptor comes from a human donor with COVID-19, enrolled during active disease. The donor label of this sample is uncertain. CDR3: CASSPQTSGGAVETQYF. Here the CDR3 DNA reads TGTGCCAGCAGCCCGCAGACTAGCGGGGGGGCTGTAGAGACCCAGTACTTC.